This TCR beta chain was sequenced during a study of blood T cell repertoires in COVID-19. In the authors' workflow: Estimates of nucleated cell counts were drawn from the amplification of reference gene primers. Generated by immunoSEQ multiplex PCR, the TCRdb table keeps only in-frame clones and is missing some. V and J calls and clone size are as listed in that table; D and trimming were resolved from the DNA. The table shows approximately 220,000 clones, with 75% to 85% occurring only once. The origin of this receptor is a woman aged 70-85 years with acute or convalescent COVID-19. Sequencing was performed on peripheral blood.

The CDR3 protein is CASSQEVTRQKLFF. Written as DNA, the CDR3 is TGCGCCAGCAGCCAAGAAGTAACGCGCCAAAAACTGTTTTTT. The rearrangement uses TRBV4-1 and TRBJ1-4; D is ambiguous. This CDR3 has 14 residues. V was shortened by 0 bases and J by 9 bases, with 11 bases between the two germline ends. The germline gives CDR1 MGHRA, CDR2 YSYEKL.